What follows is one T cell receptor (beta chain) and its context. Its antigen remains unidentified. With 60 Vbeta and 13 Jbeta primers, the PCR was carried out. Sequencing used immunoSEQ multiplex PCR; TCRdb keeps in-frame clones, though not all of them. The data hold 95,000 to 150,000 clones, with over 65% observed a single time. These data originate in a study of cytomegalovirus exposure and HLA in healthy donors. Trimming stripped 3 bases from V and 8 bases from J, with 13 bases between. CDR1 and CDR2 (germline): MNHNS, SASEGT. The CDR3 has 13 amino acids. Notes on the study in general: Previous analysis showed most TCR beta V segments were productive about 87% or about 30% of the time.

The material sequenced was PBMCs. This TCR came from a man aged 18 to 30 in good health and CMV-seropositive. The chain uses TRBV6-1 and TRBJ1-2, with D tentatively TRBD1 (5 bases). Here the CDR3 DNA reads TGTGCCAGCAGTGACTGGACATTGTTAGGCTACACCTTC. It specifies CASSDWTLLGYTF.